These T cell receptor beta chains were read from a single sample in a study of T cells in localized non-small cell lung cancer. Some clones are missing from TCRdb's copy, which holds only in-frame ones; the method was immunoSEQ multiplex PCR. Among about 59,000 clones listed, roughly 90% were seen once. Sequencing used peripheral blood, obtained before any cancer treatment. The receptors originated from a man between 40 and 75 years old with stage I squamous cell lung carcinoma. CDR3s include the opening cysteine and the closing phenylalanine or tryptophan. A D gene is named only where the DNA matches it firmly. Only part of the rows carry a size: once, few, many, or a class if the clone is expanded.

size: -; D: -; length: 16; J: TRBJ2-1; V: TRBV5-4; DNA: TGTGCCAGCAGCCCATACAAAGCGGGCGCCTACAATGAGCAGTTCTTC; CDR3: CASSPYKAGAYNEQFF
size: -; D: -; length: 14; J: TRBJ1-3; V: TRBV5-6; DNA: TGTGCCAGCAGCTTTCCAGGGTCTGGAAACACCATATATTTT; CDR3: CASSFPGSGNTIYF
size: -; D: -; length: 13; J: TRBJ2-7; V: TRBV11-2; DNA: TGTGCCAGCAGCCTGAACAGGGTCCGGGAGCAGTACTTC; CDR3: CASSLNRVREQYF
size: -; D: -; length: 12; J: TRBJ2-5; V: TRBV7-3; DNA: TGTGCCAGCAGCTTTTCAGGAGAGACCCAGTACTTC; CDR3: CASSFSGETQYF
size: -; D: -; length: 14; J: TRBJ2-1; V: TRBV7-2; DNA: TGTGCCAGCAGCTTAGCGGTCCGCACCAATGAGCAGTTCTTC; CDR3: CASSLAVRTNEQFF
size: -; D: -; length: 15; J: TRBJ1-5; V: TRBV28; DNA: TGTGCCAGCAGTTTTTTTGGCTCGAGCAATCAGCCCCAGCATTTT; CDR3: CASSFFGSSNQPQHF
size: -; D: TRBD2; length: 13; J: TRBJ2-7; V: TRBV2; DNA: TGTGCCAGCAGTATGGGACTACCTAACGAGCAGTACTTC; CDR3: CASSMGLPNEQYF
size: -; D: TRBD1; length: 14; J: TRBJ2-1; V: TRBV5-1; DNA: TGCGCCAGCAGCACGGGACAGGGGGTCCATGAGCAGTTCTTC; CDR3: CASSTGQGVHEQFF
size: -; D: TRBD2; length: 14; J: TRBJ2-1; V: TRBV7-2; DNA: TGTGCCAGCAGCCCCTGGCTAGCGGACAATGAGCAGTTCTTC; CDR3: CASSPWLADNEQFF
size: -; D: -; length: 12; J: TRBJ2-3; V: TRBV7-9; DNA: TGTGCCAGCAGCTTTGGCACAGATACGCAGTATTTT; CDR3: CASSFGTDTQYF
size: -; D: -; length: 14; J: TRBJ1-1; V: TRBV28; DNA: TGTGCCATCCGGGGGCAGGGGTCTCGAACTGAAGCTTTCTTT; CDR3: CAIRGQGSRTEAFF
size: -; D: -; length: 12; J: TRBJ1-1; V: TRBV10-1; DNA: TGCGCCAGCAGTGAGGGGGACACTGAAGCTTTCTTT; CDR3: CASSEGDTEAFF
size: -; D: TRBD2; length: 15; J: TRBJ2-3; V: TRBV6-6; DNA: TGTGCCAGCAGTCGATTAGCGGGAGGGGGAGATACGCAGTATTTT; CDR3: CASSRLAGGGDTQYF
size: -; D: TRBD2; length: 17; J: TRBJ2-3; V: TRBV4-2; DNA: TGTGCCAGCAGCCAAGTAAACCCGGGACTAGCGGGGGAACCGCAGTATTTT; CDR3: CASSQVNPGLAGEPQYF
size: -; D: -; length: 15; J: TRBJ2-3; V: TRBV10-1; DNA: TGCGCCAGCAGTGCGTCAGGGCCTAGCACAGATACGCAGTATTTT; CDR3: CASSASGPSTDTQYF
size: -; D: TRBD1; length: 13; J: TRBJ1-1; V: TRBV18; DNA: TGTGCCAGCTCCTCCAGGGGGGACACTGAAGCTTTCTTT; CDR3: CASSSRGDTEAFF
size: -; D: TRBD1; length: 14; J: TRBJ2-7; V: TRBV6-5; DNA: TGTGCCAGCAGTGGGGACAGGCCCCCCTACGAGCAGTACTTC; CDR3: CASSGDRPPYEQYF
size: -; D: -; length: 13; J: TRBJ2-6; V: TRBV14; DNA: TGTGCCAGCAACCGATTTGGGGCCAACGTCCTGACTTTC; CDR3: CASNRFGANVLTF
size: once; D: TRBD1; length: 14; J: TRBJ1-1; V: TRBV7-2; DNA: TGTGCCAGCAGCTTGTACAGGGGGCTCACTGAAGCTTTCTTT; CDR3: CASSLYRGLTEAFF
size: -; D: TRBD2; length: 15; J: TRBJ2-7; V: TRBV2; DNA: TGTGCCAGCACCCAAAGGACTAGCGGGAGTTACGAGCAGTACTTC; CDR3: CASTQRTSGSYEQYF
size: -; D: -; length: 14; J: TRBJ2-7; V: TRBV7-2; DNA: TGTGCCAGCAGCCCGCGACAAGAGTCCTACGAGCAGTACTTC; CDR3: CASSPRQESYEQYF
size: -; D: -; length: 13; J: TRBJ1-5; V: TRBV28; DNA: TGTGCCAGCAAGAGGACAGCGAATCAGCCCCAGCATTTT; CDR3: CASKRTANQPQHF
size: -; D: -; length: 16; J: TRBJ2-1; V: TRBV7-3; DNA: TGTGCCAGCAGCTTCGCACTCGACAGCTCCTACAATGAGCAGTTCTTC; CDR3: CASSFALDSSYNEQFF
size: -; D: TRBD2; length: 16; J: TRBJ2-2; V: TRBV15; DNA: TGTGCCACCAGCCGGCAAGGTGGGAGGGCCGGGGAGGAGCTGTTTTTT; CDR3: CATSRQGGRAGEELFF
size: -; D: -; length: 15; J: TRBJ1-5; V: TRBV7-2; DNA: TGTGCCAGCAGCTTAGGGGGCCGGGCCATTCAGCCCCAGCATTTT; CDR3: CASSLGGRAIQPQHF
size: -; D: -; length: 12; J: TRBJ2-1; V: TRBV29-1; DNA: TGCAGCGCCCCGGGCCTACTTAATGAGCAGTTCTTC; CDR3: CSAPGLLNEQFF
size: few; D: -; length: 17; J: TRBJ1-5; V: TRBV21-1; DNA: TGTGCCAGCAGCAAAGGGACGTGGTGCCGATTTAATCAGCCCCAGCATTTT; CDR3: CASSKGTWCRFNQPQHF
size: -; D: -; length: 15; J: TRBJ1-5; V: TRBV4-1; DNA: TGCGCCAGCAGCCAAGATCGGAATTCTAATCAGCCCCAGCATTTT; CDR3: CASSQDRNSNQPQHF
size: once; D: TRBD1; length: 11; J: TRBJ1-2; V: TRBV20-1; DNA: TGCAGTGCTCACAGGGGGTATGGCTACACCTTC; CDR3: CSAHRGYGYTF
size: -; D: -; length: 14; J: TRBJ2-2; V: TRBV19; DNA: TGTGCCAGTAGTCAACAGGCTAACACCGGGGAGCTGTTTTTT; CDR3: CASSQQANTGELFF
size: once; D: TRBD1; length: 16; J: TRBJ2-2; V: TRBV19; DNA: TGTGCCAGTAGTATAAAGGAGACAGGGGGAATCGGGGAGCTGTTTTTT; CDR3: CASSIKETGGIGELFF
size: -; D: TRBD2; length: 18; J: TRBJ2-2; V: TRBV5-1; DNA: TGCGCCAGCAGCTTGTTCCGTTTACTAGCGGACGACACCGGGGAGCTGTTTTTT; CDR3: CASSLFRLLADDTGELFF
size: -; D: TRBD2; length: 19; J: TRBJ2-3; V: TRBV19; DNA: TGTGCCAGCACCCCCTGGGGCAGCGGGACCGGTCTTAGCACAGATACGCAGTATTTT; CDR3: CASTPWGSGTGLSTDTQYF
size: few; D: TRBD2; length: 20; J: TRBJ2-2; V: TRBV10-3; DNA: TGTGCCATCAGCGACGTTGGACTAGCGGGGCCTGCTGGTAACACCGGGGAGCTGTTTTTT; CDR3: CAISDVGLAGPAGNTGELFF
size: -; D: TRBD1; length: 14; J: TRBJ2-1; V: TRBV7-7; DNA: TGTGCTAGCAGCCTAGGACAGGGAGGTGGTGAGCAGTTCTTC; CDR3: CASSLGQGGGEQFF
size: -; D: -; length: 14; J: TRBJ1-5; V: TRBV9; DNA: TGTGCCAGCAGCCTAGGCGAGTCTCGGCAGCCCCAGCATTTT; CDR3: CASSLGESRQPQHF
size: -; D: TRBD2; length: 15; J: TRBJ2-1; V: TRBV30; DNA: TGTGTCTGGAGTAGGGGCGGGAGCTCCTACAATGAGCAGTTCTTC; CDR3: CVWSRGGSSYNEQFF
size: -; D: TRBD1; length: 14; J: TRBJ2-5; V: TRBV5-6; DNA: TGTGCCAGCAGCTTGGCAGGGGGCGGAGAGACCCAGTACTTC; CDR3: CASSLAGGGETQYF